This TCR beta chain was documented in a study of CD8+CD57+ T cells in acquired aplastic anemia. Overall study context: Roughly 3.2 ug was the average amount of DNA from sorted CD4+ and CD8+ cells.

The template used for profiling TCR beta VDJ and CDR3 was genomic DNA. TCRdb reprocessed the reads via MiXCR and lists one record per CDR3 protein. The data contain 450,000 to 600,000 distinct CDR3 sequences, roughly a third of them singletons. Germline trimming cut 6 bases from V and 0 bases from J; bases unmatched to any gene: 2. The CDR3 is 13 amino acids. CDR1 and CDR2 from the germline V gene are SQVTM and ANQGSEA. For this clonotype: Antigen: not known.

Patients chosen for sequencing had CD8+CD57+ cells that had expanded, as shown by flow cytometry. Blood sampling was performed on the patients, and none of them had received therapy by then. Study outcomes and limitations: Patients did not significantly differ from controls in CD8+ Simpson's diversity. Common to patients and controls were around 30 CD8+ CDR3 sequences.

The TCR sequence derives from a human donor with aplastic anemia. The V gene is TRBV29-1, the J gene TRBJ2-7, with TRBD1 identical over 10 bases. The sequencing sample was made of sorted CD4+, CD8+, or CD8+CD57+ T cells (not recorded which) from PBMCs. The CDR3 sequence is CSVGTGVSYEQYF. In DNA, the CDR3 is TGCAGCGTCGGGACAGGGGTCTCCTACGAGCAGTACTTC.